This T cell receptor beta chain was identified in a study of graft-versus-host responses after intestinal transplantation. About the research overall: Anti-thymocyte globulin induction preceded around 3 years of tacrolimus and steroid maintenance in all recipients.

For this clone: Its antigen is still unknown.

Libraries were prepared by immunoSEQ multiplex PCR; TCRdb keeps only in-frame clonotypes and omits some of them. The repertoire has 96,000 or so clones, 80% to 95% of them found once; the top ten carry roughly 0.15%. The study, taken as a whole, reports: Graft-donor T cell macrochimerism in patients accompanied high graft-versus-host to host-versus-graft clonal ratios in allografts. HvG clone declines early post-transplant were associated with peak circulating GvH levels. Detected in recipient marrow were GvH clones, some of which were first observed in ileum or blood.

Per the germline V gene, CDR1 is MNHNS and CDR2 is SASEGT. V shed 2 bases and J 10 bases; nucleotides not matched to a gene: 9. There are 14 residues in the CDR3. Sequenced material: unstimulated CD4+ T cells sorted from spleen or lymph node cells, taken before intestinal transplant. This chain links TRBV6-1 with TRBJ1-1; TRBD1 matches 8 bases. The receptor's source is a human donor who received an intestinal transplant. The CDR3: CASSEFLGQGAAFF. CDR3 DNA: TGTGCCAGCAGTGAATTTCTTGGTCAGGGGGCAGCTTTCTTT.